The 11 T cell receptor beta chains presented below share a single source sample, sequenced in a study of PD-1 blockade in classical Hodgkin lymphoma. Clones were sequenced by immunoSEQ multiplex PCR, and TCRdb holds only the in-frame ones, with some missing. The repertoire has about 15,000 clones, 78% of them found once; the top ten carry under 2%. Time point described: cycle 4 day 1 (C4D1), after five to seven weeks of nivolumab. Every patient had relapsed following autologous stem cell transplantation, and cohorts differed in brentuximab vedotin exposure. By magnetic negative selection, CD4+ T cells were purified from thawed PBMCs. This specimen consisted of CD4+ T cells from blood, obtained before the fourth cycle of nivolumab. Receptors were obtained from a human donor with classical Hodgkin lymphoma.

The V and J genes are TRBV11-2 and TRBJ1-1; possible D gene TRBD1, 5 bases. This CDR3 has 15 amino acids. Germline values: CDR1 SGHAT, CDR2 FQNNGV. V was shortened by 5 bases and J by 3 bases, with 16 bases between the two germline ends. The CDR3 loop reads CASSAWQGWDTEAFF. The CDR3 region has the DNA TGTGCCAGCAGCGCGTGGCAGGGTTGGGACACTGAAGCTTTCTTT. The complete variable domain, with remaining parts taken from reference TRBV11-2 and TRBJ1-1, reads EAGVAQSPRYKIIEKRQSVAFWCNPISGHATLYWYQQILGQGPKLLIQFQNNGVVDDSQLPKDRFSAERLKGVDSTLKIQPAKLEDSAVYLCASSAWQGWDTEAFFGQGTRLTVV.

This clone was counted a few times. V and J are TRBV19 and TRBJ2-1; D uncertain. Germline V gene data show CDR1 as LNHDA and CDR2 as SQIVND (reference sequence). The ends were cut back, 1 base at V and 4 bases at J, with 11 bases in the middle. The CDR3 is made up of 15 amino acids. CDR3 residues: CASSIGPQFYNEQFF. In DNA, the CDR3 is TGTGCCAGTAGTATAGGCCCCCAGTTTTACAATGAGCAGTTCTTC. Full variable domain (missing parts from reference TRBV19 and TRBJ2-1): DGGITQSPKYLFRKEGQNVTLSCEQNLNHDAMYWYRQDPGQGLRLIYYSQIVNDFQKGDIAEGYSVSREKKESFPLTVTSAQKNPTAFYLCASSIGPQFYNEQFFGPGTRLTVL.

This clone has just a few counts. V usage is TRBV6-5 and J usage is TRBJ1-1; 9 bases align to TRBD1. The V gene end was trimmed by 1 base and the J gene end by 6 bases; junction bases not matched to a gene: 6. Germline-derived CDR1 and CDR2 are MNHEY and SVGAGI. This CDR3 has 15 amino acids. In DNA form, the CDR3 reads TGTGCCAGCAGTTACTTGGGACAGGGAGGCGCTGAAGCTTTCTTT. It codes for CASSYLGQGGAEAFF.

This rearrangement joins TRBV9 to TRBJ1-1; 8 bases fit TRBD1. J gave up 3 bases and V 6 bases, and 4 bases lay outside the gene matches. This CDR3 contains 13 residues. CDR1 and CDR2 (germline): SGDLS, YYNGEE. Written as DNA, the CDR3 is TGTGCCAGCAACAAGGACAGGGACACTGAAGCTTTCTTT. This sequence encodes CASNKDRDTEAFF.

V usage is TRBV16 and J usage is TRBJ2-1, with TRBD2 matching over 8 bases. Per the germline V gene, CDR1 is KGHSY and CDR2 is FQNENV. V lost 4 bases and J lost 0; bases outside the gene matches: 5. The CDR3 is 16 amino acids. CDR3 sequence: CASSPTSVLSYNEQFF. DNA of the CDR3: TGTGCCAGCAGCCCGACTAGCGTCCTCTCCTACAATGAGCAGTTCTTC. Complete variable domain (other parts from reference TRBV16 and TRBJ2-1): GEEVAQTPKHLVRGEGQKAKLYCAPIKGHSYVFWYQQVLKNEFKFLISFQNENVFDETGMPKERFSAKCLPNSPCSLEIQATKLEDSAVYFCASSPTSVLSYNEQFFGPGTRLTVL.

This chain links TRBV21-1 with TRBJ2-1; TRBD2, as called in the table, went unchecked against the DNA. TRBV21-1 is a pseudogene locus. The length of the CDR3 is 15 residues. This CDR3 is CASSKVVGRRNEQFF. CDR3 DNA: TGTGCCAGCAGCAAAGTAGTGGGGAGACGCAATGAGCAGTTCTTC.

The chain combines TRBV7-6 with TRBJ2-7, with 10 positions matching TRBD2. The CDR3 covers 14 residues. V was pared by 5 bases and J by 6 bases, with 7 bases of the junction left unmatched. The germline CDR1 and CDR2 sequences are SGHVS and FNYEAQ. CDR3 in amino acids: CASSPRQREGEQYF. The CDR3 coding sequence is TGTGCCAGCAGCCCAAGGCAGCGGGAGGGCGAGCAGTACTTC.

This clone showed up just a few times. V gene TRBV6-5 combines with J gene TRBJ2-7; 8 nucleotides match TRBD1. Germline assignment: CDR1 MNHEY and CDR2 SVGAGI. The CDR3 runs 15 residues. Trimming took 6 bases from V and 6 from J; bases not matched to a gene: 13. The CDR3 here is CASRQAGQDISEQYF. The CDR3, as DNA: TGTGCCAGCAGACAGGCGGGACAGGACATCTCCGAGCAGTACTTC.

The count of this clone is one. This chain uses TRBV4-1 with TRBJ2-4; no clear D gene. The germline CDR1 and CDR2 sequences are MGHRA and YSYEKL. This CDR3 contains 16 residues. Trimming took off 0 bases at V and 0 bases at J, with 9 bases between the two ends. CDR3 residues: CASSQDSNLAKNIQYF. DNA for the CDR3: TGCGCCAGCAGCCAAGACAGTAATCTAGCCAAAAACATTCAGTACTTC.

V and J are TRBV6-6 and TRBJ1-5; no reliable D call. V lost 7 bases to trimming and J lost 5 bases, with 12 bases between them. CDR3 length equals 13 residues. Germline lookup yields CDR1 MNHNY and CDR2 SVGAGI (reference sequence). In DNA form, the CDR3 reads TGTGCCAGCAATCTATCAGGAGATCAGCCCCAGCATTTT. It translates to CASNLSGDQPQHF.

This clone was recorded once. The chain uses TRBV27 and TRBJ1-2, with 8 bases aligning to TRBD1. CDR3 length: 14 residues. The J segment lost 7 bases and the V segment lost 6 bases, leaving 10 bases of the junction unmatched. The germline V gene has CDR1 MNHEY and CDR2 SMNVEV (reference sequence). CDR3 region: CASRSTGGMLGYTF. In DNA, the CDR3 is TGTGCCAGCAGATCTACAGGGGGAATGCTTGGCTACACCTTC.